This TCR beta chain is drawn from a study of T-cell reconstitution after alpha-beta-depleted transplantation in children. This clonotype was seen a few times. Antigen unknown. General study findings and limits: Alpha-beta T cells present about two months after transplant were reported to originate from several hundred expanded graft clones. Newly made T cells mostly supplied T-cell counts and diversity one year after transplant. From surviving recipient T cells and thymic progenitors came the high day-60 TCRbeta diversity observed in some patients.

The TCRbeta library was prepared with unique molecular identifiers. One entry per CDR3 protein results from TCRdb running MiXCR on the PCR reads. Of roughly 790,000 distinct CDR3 sequences in the sample, about 15% were seen once. CDR1 is SEHNR and CDR2 is FQNEAQ in the germline V gene (reference sequence). Trimming shortened V by 1 base and J by 4 bases, and 10 bases separated the two germline ends. The CDR3 consists of 14 residues. This TCR derives from a male patient between 5 and 17 years old who had a stem cell transplant for acute lymphoblastic leukemia, so the T cells may come from the graft donor. The sequenced sample was PBMCs, mostly from graft donor cells, obtained 360 days after TCRalphabeta/CD19-depleted stem cell transplant. V usage is TRBV7-9 and J usage is TRBJ2-5; tentatively, D is TRBD2 (5 bases). The CDR3 region is CASSLVSGLETQYF. In nucleotides, the CDR3 is TGTGCCAGCAGCTTAGTCAGTGGACTAGAGACCCAGTACTTC.